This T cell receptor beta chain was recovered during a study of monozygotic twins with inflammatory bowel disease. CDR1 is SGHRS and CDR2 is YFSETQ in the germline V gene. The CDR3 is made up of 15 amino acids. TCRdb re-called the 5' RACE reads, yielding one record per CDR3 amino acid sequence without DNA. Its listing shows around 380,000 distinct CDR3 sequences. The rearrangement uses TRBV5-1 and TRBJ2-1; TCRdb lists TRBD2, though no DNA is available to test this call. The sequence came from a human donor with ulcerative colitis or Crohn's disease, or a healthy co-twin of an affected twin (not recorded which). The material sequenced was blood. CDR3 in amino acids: CASSLVGTSDNEQSF.